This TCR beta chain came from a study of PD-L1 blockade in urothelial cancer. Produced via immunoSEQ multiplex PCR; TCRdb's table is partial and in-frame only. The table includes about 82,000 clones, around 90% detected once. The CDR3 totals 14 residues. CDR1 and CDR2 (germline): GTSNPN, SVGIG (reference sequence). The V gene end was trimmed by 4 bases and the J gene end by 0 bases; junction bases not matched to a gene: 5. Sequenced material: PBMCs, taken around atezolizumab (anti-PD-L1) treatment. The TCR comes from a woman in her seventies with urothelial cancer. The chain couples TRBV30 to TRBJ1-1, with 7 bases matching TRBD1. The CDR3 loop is CAWIRDSLNTEAFF. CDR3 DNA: TGTGCCTGGATTAGGGACAGCCTGAACACTGAAGCTTTCTTT.